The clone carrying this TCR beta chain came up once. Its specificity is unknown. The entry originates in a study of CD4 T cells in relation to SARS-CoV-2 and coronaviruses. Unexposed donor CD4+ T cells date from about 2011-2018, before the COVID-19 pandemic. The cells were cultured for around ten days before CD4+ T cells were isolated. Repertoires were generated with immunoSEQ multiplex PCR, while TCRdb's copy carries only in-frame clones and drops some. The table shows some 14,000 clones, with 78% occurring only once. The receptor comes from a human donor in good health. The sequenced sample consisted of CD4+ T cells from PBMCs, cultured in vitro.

As DNA, the CDR3 is TGTGCCAGCAGTTTATCTCCGGGGGTAAGCGAGCAGTACTTC. This translates into CASSLSPGVSEQYF. The rearrangement uses TRBV28 and TRBJ2-7; a possible D gene is TRBD2 (6 bases). The CDR3 extends over 14 amino acids. V was cut by 1 base and J by 6 bases, with 13 bases left in between. Germline V gene sequence: CDR1 MDHEN, CDR2 SYDVKM.